This passage covers 23 T cell receptor beta chains from one sample sequenced in a study of T cells in tuberculosis. The method was immunoSEQ multiplex PCR; TCRdb's version includes in-frame clones alone and lacks a portion of them. The table shows tens of thousands of clones, with roughly 95% occurring only once. Source material: PBMCs. These receptors originate from a donor aged 10-29 years with latent tuberculosis or without tuberculosis infection.

This rearrangement joins TRBV5-4 to TRBJ2-3; the D gene is possibly TRBD1 (5 bases). The CDR3 sequence is 15 residues long. Germline assignment: CDR1 SGHNT and CDR2 YYREEE (reference sequence). Trimming took 4 bases from V and 6 from J, leaving 18 bases between them. Written as DNA, the CDR3 is TGTGCCAGCAGCAGCCGGACCAGATCAGGGGATACGCAGTATTTT. It is translated as CASSSRTRSGDTQYF.

The chain couples TRBV28 to TRBJ2-2; 10 bases match TRBD2. This CDR3 comprises 16 residues. V was clipped by 2 bases and J by 5 bases; unmatched bases: 5. Germline CDR1 and CDR2: MDHEN and SYDVKM. DNA for the CDR3: TGTGCCAGCAGTTTACTAGCGGGAGCGAGAACCGGGGAGCTGTTTTTT. Translated, it gives CASSLLAGARTGELFF. Complete variable domain (other parts from reference TRBV28 and TRBJ2-2): DVKVTQSSRYLVKRTGEKVFLECVQDMDHENMFWYRQDPGLGLRLIYFSYDVKMKEKGDIPEGYSVSREKKERFSLILESASTNQTSMYLCASSLLAGARTGELFFGEGSRLTVL.

The chain combines TRBV7-9 with TRBJ2-5; TRBD1 is a possible D gene (5 bases). From germline, CDR1 is SEHNR and CDR2 FQNEAQ (reference sequence). V shed 6 bases and J shed 4 bases, with 12 bases lying between them. The CDR3 runs 13 residues. DNA of the CDR3: TGTGCCAGCAGACCGGACATAGTAGAGACCCAGTACTTC. It codes for CASRPDIVETQYF. The full variable domain, completed using reference TRBV7-9 and TRBJ2-5, is DTGVSQNPRHKITKRGQNVTFRCDPISEHNRLYWYRQTLGQGPEFLTYFQNEAQLEKSRLLSDRFSAERPKGSFSTLEIQRTEQGDSAMYLCASRPDIVETQYFGPGTRLLVL.

The chain joins TRBV18 to TRBJ2-7; a possible D gene is TRBD2 (6 bases). CDR3 length: 14 amino acids. Looked up from germline, CDR1 is KGHSH and CDR2 is LQKENI. The V end was cut by 6 bases, the J end by 0 bases, with 12 bases between. The CDR3 is CASSTGSGSYEQYF. The DNA for the CDR3 is TGTGCCAGCTCGACCGGGAGCGGCTCCTACGAGCAGTACTTC.

The chain carries TRBV5-1 and TRBJ2-7; 7 bases are a match to TRBD1. CDR3 size: 14 residues. J gave up 2 bases and V 5 bases, and 7 bases lay outside the gene matches. The germline V gene encodes CDR1 SGHRS and CDR2 YFSETQ. The CDR3 reads CASSQPGQTYEQYF. The CDR3 DNA reads as TGCGCCAGCAGTCAACCGGGACAGACCTACGAGCAGTACTTC.

The V gene is TRBV13, the J gene TRBJ2-3; D gene ambiguous. This CDR3 is 13 amino acids long. In germline, CDR1 is PRHDT, CDR2 FYEKMQ (reference sequence). V lost 3 bases and J lost 2, with 6 bases in between. CDR3 sequence reads: CASSLASTDTQYF. Here the CDR3 DNA reads TGTGCCAGCAGCTTGGCCTCCACAGATACGCAGTATTTT. Full variable domain (remainder filled in from reference TRBV13 and TRBJ2-3): AAGVIQSPRHLIKEKRETATLKCYPIPRHDTVYWYQQGPGQDPQFLISFYEKMQSDKGSIPDRFSAQQFSDYHSELNMSSLELGDSALYFCASSLASTDTQYFGPGTRLTVL.

The chain carries TRBV7-8 and TRBJ2-2; D perhaps matches TRBD2 (6 bases). The V gene's germline CDR1 is SGHVS and CDR2 FQNEAQ. V was trimmed by 2 bases and J by 2 bases, leaving 12 bases between them. The CDR3 extends over 16 amino acids. In DNA form, the CDR3 reads TGTGCCAGCAGCTTATTTGCCGGGACTAACACCGGGGAGCTGTTTTTT. Protein product: CASSLFAGTNTGELFF.

The V gene is TRBV2, the J gene TRBJ1-1; D not certain. The germline CDR1 and CDR2 sequences are SNHLY and FYNNEI. The CDR3 consists of 14 residues. With 6 bases removed from V and 2 bases from J, the gap between germline ends came to 13 bases. The CDR3 sequence: CASRVGEINTEAFF. As DNA, the CDR3 is TGTGCCAGCAGGGTCGGGGAGATTAACACTGAAGCTTTCTTT.

The chain combines TRBV18 with TRBJ2-5, with TRBD2 identical over 12 bases. With V trimmed by 2 bases and J by 5 bases, 6 bases remained unmatched. The CDR3 loop spans 16 amino acids. Germline assignment: CDR1 KGHSH and CDR2 LQKENI. This CDR3 reads CASSPLTSGRGETQYF. CDR3 nucleotide sequence: TGTGCCAGCTCACCATTGACTAGCGGGAGAGGGGAGACCCAGTACTTC. Variable domain in full (rest from reference TRBV18 and TRBJ2-5): NAGVMQNPRHLVRRRGQEARLRCSPMKGHSHVYWYRQLPEEGLKFMVYLQKENIIDESGMPKERFSAEFPKEGPSILRIQQVVRGDSAAYFCASSPLTSGRGETQYFGPGTRLLVL.

This clone occurred once. Other DNA sequences of this sample code for an identical CDR3. The chain joins TRBV6-6 to TRBJ1-1; D is possibly TRBD1 (5 bases). This CDR3 region has 13 residues. Germline CDR1 and CDR2: MNHNY and SVGAGI (reference sequence). The ends were cut back, 6 bases at V and 1 base at J, with 9 bases in the middle. The CDR3 DNA follows: TGTGCCAGCAGAAAGACAGAGAACACTGAAGCTTTCTTT. This sequence encodes CASRKTENTEAFF.

The V gene is TRBV9, the J gene TRBJ1-1; no clear D. CDR1 and CDR2 (germline): SGDLS, YYNGEE. The CDR3 length is 15 residues. V was shortened by 0 bases and J by 4 bases, with 13 bases between the two germline ends. In nucleotides, the CDR3 is TGTGCCAGCAGCGTAGAGGGAGACCTGGGCACTGAAGCTTTCTTT. Protein: CASSVEGDLGTEAFF.

As regards this clone: The junction and the germline gene differ at one end; a read error may be behind it. The V call is TRBV11-2, the J call TRBJ1-2; TRBD1 matches at 7 bases. Germline assignment: CDR1 SGHAT and CDR2 FQNNGV. The CDR3 is 11 amino acids. CDR3 protein: CASSLGQGFLF. CDR3 nucleotide sequence: TGTGCCAGCAGCTTAGGACAGGGTTTTCTCTTC.

The chain uses TRBV14 and TRBJ2-7; possibly TRBD1 for D (5 bases). CDR3 length equals 13 residues. Germline V gene data show CDR1 as SGHDN and CDR2 as FVKESK. The V gene lost 1 base and the J gene lost 2 bases, with 6 bases spanning the gap. The CDR3 DNA sequence: TGTGCCAGCAGCCAAGTAGGGGCCTACGAGCAGTACTTC. It codes for CASSQVGAYEQYF. The full variable domain, rest sourced from reference TRBV14 and TRBJ2-7, is EAGVTQFPSHSVIEKGQTVTLRCDPISGHDNLYWYRRVMGKEIKFLLHFVKESKQDESGMPNNRFLAERTGGTYSTLKVQPAELEDSGVYFCASSQVGAYEQYFGPGTRLTVT.

This clone was picked up one time. The chain combines TRBV6-1 with TRBJ1-1, with D maybe TRBD1 (6 bases). Germline loops: CDR1 MNHNS, CDR2 SASEGT. Deletions cut 0 bases from V and 3 bases from J, with 8 bases between. The CDR3 spans 14 residues. The CDR3 DNA is TGTGCCAGCAGTGAAGCGGCAGGGGACACTGAAGCTTTCTTT. Protein sequence: CASSEAAGDTEAFF.

V gene TRBV5-6 combines with J gene TRBJ2-1, with D possibly being TRBD2 (5 bases). Germline assignment: CDR1 SGHDT and CDR2 YYEEEE. The CDR3 runs to 12 residues. V lost 4 bases and J lost 4, with 6 bases in between. For the CDR3, the DNA is TGTGCCAGCAGCGAGGGATACAATGAGCAGTTCTTC. It translates to CASSEGYNEQFF. Variable domain in full (rest from reference TRBV5-6 and TRBJ2-1): DAGVTQSPTHLIKTRGQQVTLRCSPKSGHDTVSWYQQALGQGPQFIFQYYEEEERQRGNFPDRFSGHQFPNYSSELNVNALLLGDSALYLCASSEGYNEQFFGPGTRLTVL.

The CDR3 protein is CASSPAGETQYF. The CDR3 nucleotides are TGTGCCAGCTCACCCGCCGGGGAGACCCAGTACTTC. The chain employs TRBV18 and TRBJ2-5, with D unclear. The CDR3 has 12 residues. Germline V gives CDR1 KGHSH, CDR2 LQKENI. Trimming stripped 3 bases from V and 5 bases from J, with 7 bases between.

The chain uses TRBV5-6 and TRBJ2-1; 10 bases align to TRBD1. Looked up from germline, CDR1 is SGHDT and CDR2 is YYEEEE. The J segment lost 7 bases and the V segment lost 2 bases, leaving 6 bases of the junction unmatched. The CDR3 is 15 amino acids. The CDR3 reads CASSFRDRGLNEQFF. CDR3 DNA sequence: TGTGCCAGCAGCTTCCGGGACAGGGGTTTGAATGAGCAGTTCTTC.

The CDR3 nucleotides are TGTGCCTGTGGACTATTCATGGGTTTAGGTGGCGCGCAGTACTTC. Protein product: CACGLFMGLGGAQYF. V and J are TRBV30 and TRBJ2-7; D possibly corresponds to TRBD2 (6 bases). CDR3 length: 15 residues. V gave up 6 bases and J gave up 9 bases, with 27 bases separating them. Germline assignment: CDR1 GTSNPN and CDR2 SVGIG (reference sequence).

This rearrangement joins TRBV9 to TRBJ1-2; the match to TRBD1 covers 9 bases. Looked up from germline, CDR1 is SGDLS and CDR2 is YYNGEE. The CDR3 is 14 amino acids. Germline trimming cut 0 bases from V and 6 bases from J; bases unmatched to any gene: 3. This CDR3 is CASSVVGQGNGYTF. The CDR3 nucleotides are TGTGCCAGCAGCGTAGTCGGACAGGGGAATGGCTACACCTTC.

The J gene is TRBJ2-7, the V gene TRBV7-8; 10 positions match TRBD1. V was clipped by 1 base and J by 12 bases; unmatched bases: 6. Germline CDR1 reads SGHVS; CDR2 reads FQNEAQ. This CDR3 spans 13 amino acids. In DNA form, the CDR3 reads TGTGCCAGCAGCTTAGAACCCCGGGACAGGGGGTACTTC. This sequence encodes CASSLEPRDRGYF.

This clone was counted once. The chain links TRBV29-1 to TRBJ1-2, with 7 bases fitting TRBD1. The length of the CDR3 is 11 residues. Germline V gene sequence: CDR1 SQVTM, CDR2 ANQGSEA. V dropped 4 bases and J dropped 5; count of bases not matched to a gene: 1. Here the CDR3 reads CSVAGGYGYTF. CDR3 DNA: TGCAGCGTTGCAGGGGGATATGGCTACACCTTC.

The chain carries TRBV7-6 and TRBJ1-5; a possible D gene is TRBD1 (5 bases). The V end was cut by 5 bases, the J end by 6 bases, with 17 bases between. CDR3 size: 15 residues. Germline V CDR1 and CDR2: SGHVS, FNYEAQ. For the CDR3, the DNA is TGTGCCAGCAGCCGGGGGAGGGGTTCAAGTCAGCCCCAGCATTTT. Translated: CASSRGRGSSQPQHF.

The chain uses TRBV4-1 and TRBJ2-5, with a tentative D call TRBD2 (5 bases). The CDR3 is 16 residues long. Germline lookup yields CDR1 MGHRA and CDR2 YSYEKL. Trimming cost V 1 base and J 2 bases, with 14 bases left between them. CDR3 coding DNA: TGCGCCAGCAGCCAAGGACGACTGGGAGTACAAGAGACCCAGTACTTC. Its protein is CASSQGRLGVQETQYF.